This T cell receptor (beta chain) was sequenced during a study of T cell responses to AZD1222 COVID-19 vaccine. The CDR3 runs to 16 residues. V lost 3 bases and J 6 bases, leaving 17 bases between the germline ends. Germline V gives CDR1 ENHRY, CDR2 SYGVKD. Produced via immunoSEQ multiplex PCR; TCRdb's table is partial and in-frame only. The repertoire shows around 150,000 clones; the top ten hold about 2%. The sample taken for sequencing was peripheral blood. The chain employs TRBV10-3 and TRBJ2-2; D is undetermined. The origin of this receptor is an adult in good health. The CDR3 DNA is TGTGCCATCAGTGATTTTCAGGTATTGGACGCCGGGGAGCTGTTTTTT. This encodes CAISDFQVLDAGELFF.